The following is a T cell receptor (beta chain) sequence with its context. Its antigen remains unknown. Tumor samples were taken before definitive surgery or chemotherapy. The data stem from a study of high-grade serous ovarian cancer treatment subgroups. At the level of the study: On average, approximately 15,000 reads and roughly 7,000 unique TCR beta rearrangements were obtained per sample. General study points: Tumors within one patient showed repertoire similarity of 0.11 to 0.79.

Germline CDR1 SGHRS, CDR2 YFSETQ. V trimming: 0 bases; J trimming: 11 bases; junction bases outside the gene matches: 11. This CDR3 spans 15 amino acids. Sequencing used immunoSEQ multiplex PCR; TCRdb keeps in-frame clones, though not all of them. There are over 9,000 clones in the sample; roughly 87% occur only once, and approximately 6.3% lies in the top ten. The sequenced material came from tumor tissue. This clonotype was obtained from a human donor with high-grade serous ovarian cancer. The chain joins TRBV5-1 to TRBJ2-5, with 9 bases matching TRBD1. The CDR3 coding sequence is TGCGCCAGCAGCTTGGGCCCCGGGACAGGGTATGAGCAGTACTTC. It codes for CASSLGPGTGYEQYF.